The clone carrying this TCR delta chain was found a few times. Its antigen is still unknown. The data derive from a study of Vδ1+ human thymocytes. Study conclusions and caveats: Thymic TRG and TRD repertoires appeared highly polyclonal, with Gaussian CDR3 length distributions.

RNA was extracted from the cells and then reverse transcribed. CDR3 amplicons came from multiplex PCR with pooled V-gene forward and constant-region reverse primers. TCRdb reprocessed the multiplex PCR reads using CATT. This sample carries around 26,000 delta-chain clones, roughly 29% of them seen once, and the ten largest clones take roughly 1.5%. This CDR3 is 16 amino acids long. CDR1 is TSWWSYY and CDR2 is QGS in the germline V gene. V gave up 1 base and J gave up 0 bases, with 12 bases separating them. The rearrangement joins TRDV1 to TRDJ1; D not certain. This sequence originates from a boy younger than two who had congenital heart surgery. Sequences were obtained from Vdelta1+ gamma-delta thymocytes from the thymus. Regarding subset: FACS-sorted CD3+ TCRalphabeta- TCRVdelta1+ TCRVdelta2- thymocytes. DNA for the CDR3: TGTGCTCTTGGGGAACACGTACTGAGGGACACCGATAAACTCATCTTT. It codes for CALGEHVLRDTDKLIF.